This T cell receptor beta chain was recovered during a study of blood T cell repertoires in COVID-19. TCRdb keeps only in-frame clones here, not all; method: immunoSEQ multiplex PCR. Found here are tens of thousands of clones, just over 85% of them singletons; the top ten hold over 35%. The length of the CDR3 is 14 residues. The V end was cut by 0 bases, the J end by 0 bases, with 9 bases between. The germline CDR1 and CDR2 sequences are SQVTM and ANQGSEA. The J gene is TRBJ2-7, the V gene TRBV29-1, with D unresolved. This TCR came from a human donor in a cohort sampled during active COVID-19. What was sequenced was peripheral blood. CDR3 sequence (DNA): TGCAGCGTTGAAGAAACAAGGAGCTCCTACGAGCAGTACTTC. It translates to CSVEETRSSYEQYF.